The 3 T cell receptor beta chains in this list originate from one sample, sequenced in a study of Ad26.COV2.S vaccination and SARS-CoV-2 variants. The treatment denotes: some 19 received Ad26.COV2.S at low or high dose, single or two shots; 5 received placebo; per-sample allocation not given. Specimen acquisition occurred on day 63 following the initial vaccine or placebo injection. Using immunoSEQ multiplex PCR, the repertoire was profiled, and TCRdb retains in-frame clones only, with some absent. The repertoire holds around 340,000 clones, with around 89% as singletons. The specimen was peripheral blood, collected in a trial of Ad26.COV2.S vaccine versus placebo. The origin of the receptors is a person aged 18-60 years who received the Ad26.COV2.S COVID-19 vaccine or a placebo.

Only one count was recorded for this clone. V gene TRBV4-3 combines with J gene TRBJ2-2, with D maybe TRBD2 (6 bases). This CDR3 comprises 15 residues. Germline V gene data show CDR1 as LGHNA and CDR2 as YSLEER. V dropped 0 bases and J dropped 7 bases, with 12 bases sitting between them. In DNA, the CDR3 is TGCGCCAGCAGCCAAGAAAGAGCGGGTAGCGGGGAGCTGTTTTTT. Its protein is CASSQERAGSGELFF.

On this clone itself: One end of the junction varies from germline; a read error may be responsible. J is TRBJ2-7 and V is TRBV7-9; D assignment may be TRBD1 or TRBD2 (5 bases each). The CDR3 length is 12 residues. Per the germline V gene, CDR1 is SEHNR and CDR2 is FQNEAQ (reference sequence). CDR3 DNA: TGTGCCAGCAGCCAAGAAAGGGGCCCGGGGCACTTC. Residues: CASSQERGPGHF.

Concerning this clone: One junction end disagrees with the germline gene, perhaps due to a read error. This sequence joins TRBV19 and TRBJ1-1; no firm D call. Germline V gene data show CDR1 as LNHDA and CDR2 as SQIVND (reference sequence). The CDR3 is made up of 16 amino acids. The CDR3 spells CASTITRVSVNTEAFF. In DNA form, the CDR3 reads TGTGCCAGTACTATAACCCGGGTGTCGGTGAACACTGAAGCTTTCTTT.